The source of this T cell receptor beta chain is a study of blood T cell repertoires in COVID-19. Overall study context: Sources were T cells, B-cell-depleted T cells, or PBMCs; the material itself was cDNA or gDNA.

Authors' data handling: Estimated nucleated cell counts came from reference gene primer amplification. Method: immunoSEQ multiplex PCR; TCRdb's copy keeps in-frame clones and lacks some. V, J and clone size are those of that table, while D and trimming were read from the DNA. Among a few hundred thousand clones listed, more than 70% were seen once. The CDR3 spans 11 residues. Trimming shortened V by 6 bases and J by 10 bases, and 10 bases separated the two germline ends. This chain uses TRBV12-3 or TRBV12-4 with TRBJ2-1; D unclear. Sequenced: peripheral blood. This TCR was sampled from a woman aged 45-59 years with COVID-19, enrolled during active disease. This chain's CDR3 is CASSLFREQFF. The CDR3 DNA sequence: TGTGCCAGCAGCCTTTTCAGGGAGCAGTTCTTC.